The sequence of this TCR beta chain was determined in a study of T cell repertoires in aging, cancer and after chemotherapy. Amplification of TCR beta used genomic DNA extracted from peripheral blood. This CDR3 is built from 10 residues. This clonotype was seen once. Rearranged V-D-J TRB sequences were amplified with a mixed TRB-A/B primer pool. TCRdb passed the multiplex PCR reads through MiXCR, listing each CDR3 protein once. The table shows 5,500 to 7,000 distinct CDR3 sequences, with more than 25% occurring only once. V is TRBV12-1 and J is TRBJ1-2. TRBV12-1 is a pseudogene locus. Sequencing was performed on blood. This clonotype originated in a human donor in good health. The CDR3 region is CASSCYGYTF. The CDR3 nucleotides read TGTGCCAGCAGCTGCTATGGCTACACCTTC.